Listed here are 30 T cell receptor beta chains from one sample, sequenced in a study of cytomegalovirus exposure and HLA in healthy donors. Researchers ran the PCR with 60 Vbeta and 13 Jbeta primers. Assay: immunoSEQ multiplex PCR; the TCRdb copy retains only in-frame clones and omits some. The data hold tens of thousands of clones, with under 85% observed a single time. Sequences were obtained from PBMCs. All receptors derive from a woman in her thirties or forties in good health and CMV-seropositive.

The chain uses TRBV6-1 and TRBJ1-2; 10 positions match TRBD1. Trimming cost V 0 bases and J 8 bases; bases outside gene matches: 3. Germline V gene lookup returns CDR1 MNHNS and CDR2 SASEGT. This CDR3 region has 14 residues. CDR3 in amino acids: CASSEAGQGMGYTF. Written as DNA, the CDR3 is TGTGCCAGCAGTGAAGCGGGACAGGGGATGGGCTACACCTTC.

This clone is medium-sized by share. The chain employs TRBV6-1 and TRBJ1-4; TRBD1 is a possible D gene (6 bases). Per germline, CDR1 MNHNS and CDR2 SASEGT. V was trimmed by 5 bases and J by 7 bases, leaving 17 bases between them. This CDR3 is 15 amino acids long. CDR3 nucleotide sequence: TGTGCCAGCAGTCCCCTCAGTGGGACAACTGAAAAACTGTTTTTT. It codes for CASSPLSGTTEKLFF.

This clone was picked up one time. V and J are TRBV28 and TRBJ2-1; TRBD1 is a possible D gene (7 bases). The V end lost 4 bases, the J end lost 7 bases, and 14 bases lay between the germline ends. Looked up from germline, CDR1 is MDHEN and CDR2 is SYDVKM. The CDR3 has 14 residues. The CDR3 loop reads CASSSLTGRNEQFF. The CDR3 DNA follows: TGTGCCAGCAGTTCCCTGACAGGGAGGAATGAGCAGTTCTTC.

The chain links TRBV5-1 to TRBJ2-3; D is unclear. Trimming took off 4 bases at V and 2 bases at J, with 11 bases between the two ends. The CDR3 runs to 14 residues. The germline V gene encodes CDR1 SGHRS and CDR2 YFSETQ. The chain's CDR3 is CASSQQRPTDTQYF. The CDR3 DNA follows: TGCGCCAGCAGCCAACAGAGACCCACAGATACGCAGTATTTT. Supplemented by reference TRBV5-1 and TRBJ2-3, the full variable domain reads KAGVTQTPRYLIKTRGQQVTLSCSPISGHRSVSWYQQTPGQGLQFLFEYFSETQRNKGNFPGRFSGRQFSNSRSEMNVSTLELGDSALYLCASSQQRPTDTQYFGPGTRLTVL.

This clone showed up just a few times. This chain uses TRBV13 with TRBJ2-7, with 9 bases matching TRBD1. Germline assignment: CDR1 PRHDT and CDR2 FYEKMQ (reference sequence). V shed 5 bases, J shed 4 bases, and the junction held 6 bases outside the gene matches. The CDR3 covers 14 residues. The CDR3 nucleotides read TGTGCCAGCAGCGCCTCCGGGACAGGGTACGAGCAGTACTTC. Residues: CASSASGTGYEQYF.

The chain links TRBV21-1 to TRBJ2-7; TRBD1 is taken as the D call from the table, unchecked against the DNA. TRBV21-1 constitutes a pseudogene. The length of the CDR3 is 15 residues. CDR3 sequence reads: CASRFRDRSSYEQYF. As DNA, the CDR3 is TGTGCCAGCAGATTCCGGGACAGGTCCTCCTACGAGCAGTACTTC.

This chain connects TRBV5-1 to TRBJ2-5; maybe TRBD2 (6 bases). The better agreement between TRBJ2-7 and the DNA end casts doubt on the J call. The CDR3 runs to 15 residues. Germline loops: CDR1 SGHRS, CDR2 YFSETQ. This CDR3 reads CASSLVGGSSYEQYF. CDR3 nucleotide sequence: TGCGCCAGCAGCCTGGTGGGGGGTAGCTCCTACGAGCAGTACTTC.

This chain links TRBV5-1 with TRBJ2-1, with 9 bases matching TRBD1. J was trimmed by 5 bases and V by 4 bases; bases with no gene match: 10. Germline loops: CDR1 SGHRS, CDR2 YFSETQ. This CDR3 comprises 16 residues. CDR3 coding DNA: TGCGCCAGCAGCGCGAACGCCGGGACAGGGAACAATGAGCAGTTCTTC. It is translated as CASSANAGTGNNEQFF.

V gene TRBV15 combines with J gene TRBJ1-2; D not certain. Germline V lookup: CDR1 LNHNV, CDR2 YYDKDF (reference sequence). The CDR3 extends over 14 amino acids. Trimming removed 3 bases from V and 8 bases from J, with 16 bases in between. CDR3 loop: CATSSSRGNHGYTF. The CDR3 bases are TGTGCCACCAGCAGCTCCCGCGGAAACCACGGCTACACCTTC.

By share, this clone counts as medium-sized. This sequence joins TRBV19 and TRBJ2-5; 10 bases are shared with TRBD2. There are 14 residues in the CDR3. The junction had 2 bases not matched to a gene; V was cut back by 2 bases and J by 5 bases. Germline V gene data show CDR1 as LNHDA and CDR2 as SQIVND (reference sequence). Written as DNA, the CDR3 is TGTGCCAGTAGTATAAGCGGGGGGGCGGAGACCCAGTACTTC. Its translation is CASSISGGAETQYF.

J is TRBJ1-1 and V is TRBV10-3; the D gene is possibly TRBD1 (6 bases). The V end lost 6 bases, the J end lost 3 bases, and 17 bases lay between the germline ends. The CDR3 extends over 15 amino acids. Per the germline V gene, CDR1 is ENHRY and CDR2 is SYGVKD. CDR3 amino acids: CAISLTRGRDTEAFF. The CDR3 DNA reads as TGTGCCATCAGCCTGACCAGGGGCCGGGACACTGAAGCTTTCTTT.

The J gene is TRBJ2-2, the V gene TRBV28; TRBD2 might be the D (6 bases). The CDR3 consists of 15 residues. In germline, CDR1 is MDHEN, CDR2 SYDVKM. V shed 1 base and J shed 4 bases, with 10 bases lying between them. The CDR3 DNA reads TGTGCCAGCAGTTTATATCGGGGGAGCACCGGGGAGCTGTTTTTT. It encodes CASSLYRGSTGELFF.

The chain couples TRBV21-1 to TRBJ2-7; TRBD2 was called by the table and not checked on the DNA. TRBV21-1 counts as a pseudogene. This CDR3 region has 17 residues. CDR3 sequence: CASSKGGASGAFYEQYF. As DNA, the CDR3 is TGTGCCAGCAGCAAAGGTGGGGCTAGCGGGGCTTTCTACGAGCAGTACTTC.

The rearrangement links TRBV19 to TRBJ2-1; no firm D call. Trimming shortened V by 1 base and J by 6 bases, and 4 bases separated the two germline ends. The CDR3 has 12 amino acids. Germline-derived CDR1 and CDR2 are LNHDA and SQIVND (reference sequence). The CDR3 DNA reads TGTGCCAGTAGTATAGTACTCAATGAGCAGTTCTTC. Protein sequence: CASSIVLNEQFF.

The genes are TRBV25-1 and TRBJ1-2; D is undetermined. V lost 3 bases and J lost 0, with 11 bases in between. Per germline, CDR1 MGHDK and CDR2 SYGVNS. The CDR3 sequence is 15 residues long. DNA for the CDR3: TGTGCCAGCAGTGAGAGCAGCGCAGCTAACTATGGCTACACCTTC. This sequence encodes CASSESSAANYGYTF.

This clone has a handful of counts. The chain has TRBV6-1 and TRBJ1-1, with 8 bases identical to TRBD1. V trimming: 4 bases; J trimming: 0 bases; junction bases outside the gene matches: 1. The CDR3 totals 14 residues. From germline, CDR1 is MNHNS and CDR2 SASEGT. This chain's CDR3 is CASSGDRMNTEAFF. The DNA of the CDR3 is TGTGCCAGCAGTGGGGACAGGATGAACACTGAAGCTTTCTTT.

The V gene is TRBV11-1, the J gene TRBJ2-3; perhaps TRBD2 as D (6 bases). Germline V gene data show CDR1 as SGHAT and CDR2 as FQDESV (reference sequence). V lost 0 bases and J lost 6, with 10 bases in between. CDR3 length: 14 amino acids. The CDR3 reads CASSLAGGYDTQYF. The CDR3 DNA reads TGTGCCAGCAGCTTAGCGGGAGGCTATGATACGCAGTATTTT.

This chain joins TRBV30 and TRBJ2-1, with 8 bases that match TRBD1. CDR1 and CDR2 from the germline V gene are GTSNPN and SVGIG (reference sequence). The CDR3 is made up of 14 amino acids. The V segment lost 1 base and the J segment 4 bases; nucleotides outside the gene matches: 3. The CDR3 spells CAWSEDREYNEQFF. The DNA for the CDR3 is TGTGCCTGGAGTGAGGACAGGGAATACAATGAGCAGTTCTTC.

The V and J genes are TRBV10-2 and TRBJ2-2; 8 bases align to TRBD1. The CDR3 consists of 15 residues. Germline-derived CDR1 and CDR2 are WSHSY and SAAADI. J was trimmed by 3 bases and V by 3 bases; bases with no gene match: 3. The CDR3 sequence: CASSDQGADTGELFF. The CDR3 region has the DNA TGCGCCAGCAGTGATCAGGGGGCGGACACCGGGGAGCTGTTTTTT.

The chain employs TRBV5-1 and TRBJ2-2, with D tentatively TRBD2 (6 bases). V was pared by 4 bases and J by 6 bases, with 10 bases between. The germline gives CDR1 SGHRS, CDR2 YFSETQ. The CDR3 runs to 13 residues. The CDR3: CASSRDSSGELFF. The CDR3 nucleotides are TGCGCCAGCAGCCGGGACTCGTCCGGGGAGCTGTTTTTT.

The chain is built from TRBV28 and TRBJ1-1; D might be TRBD1 (6 bases). This CDR3 contains 15 residues. The V end was cut by 6 bases, the J end by 1 base, with 15 bases between. Germline values: CDR1 MDHEN, CDR2 SYDVKM. CDR3 bases: TGTGCCAGCAGCTCCATGGGGGCGTCGAACACTGAAGCTTTCTTT. The encoded protein is CASSSMGASNTEAFF.

This chain joins TRBV5-4 and TRBJ2-5; TRBD2 matches 12 bases. Looked up from germline, CDR1 is SGHNT and CDR2 is YYREEE (reference sequence). V was pared by 0 bases and J by 6 bases, with 6 bases of the junction left unmatched. The CDR3 runs to 16 residues. CDR3 DNA sequence: TGTGCCAGCAGCTTGGCTAGCGGGGGGGCCGGGAAGACCCAGTACTTC. This sequence encodes CASSLASGGAGKTQYF.

About this clone itself: At one boundary the junction diverges from the germline segment, which might be a read error. Other nucleotide sequences in the sample specify the same CDR3. This chain links TRBV5-8 with TRBJ1-2; D remains unclear. The germline gives CDR1 SGHTS, CDR2 YDEGEE. There are 12 residues in the CDR3. The CDR3 DNA sequence: TGTGCCAGCAGCCGATTAGACTATGGTTACACCTTC. Amino acids: CASSRLDYGYTF.

This clone was observed a few times. This rearrangement joins TRBV7-3 to TRBJ2-7; D is perhaps TRBD1 (6 bases). The V gene's germline CDR1 is SGHTA and CDR2 FQGTGA. The V and J ends lost 5 bases and 5 bases respectively, with 19 bases between them. The CDR3 runs 15 residues. The DNA for the CDR3 is TGTGCCAGCAGCCTGGGGACACAACCAAGCGACGAGCAGTACTTC. Translation: CASSLGTQPSDEQYF. Supplemented by reference TRBV7-3 and TRBJ2-7, the full variable domain reads GAGVSQTPSNKVTEKGKYVELRCDPISGHTALYWYRQSLGQGPEFLIYFQGTGAADDSGLPNDRFFAVRPEGSVSTLKIQRTERGDSAVYLCASSLGTQPSDEQYFGPGTRLTVT.

The rearrangement uses TRBV29-1 and TRBJ2-5; D may be TRBD1 (6 bases). The V gene's germline CDR1 is SQVTM and CDR2 ANQGSEA. The CDR3 is 12 residues long. V lost 6 bases, J lost 2 bases, and 10 bases lay in between. The CDR3 region has the DNA TGCAGCGTCGGAGGACAGCAAGAGACCCAGTACTTC. This translates into CSVGGQQETQYF.

The chain has TRBV28 and TRBJ2-7; 8 bases are a match to TRBD1. J gave up 6 bases and V 6 bases, and 16 bases lay outside the gene matches. The CDR3 spans 16 residues. From germline, CDR1 is MDHEN and CDR2 SYDVKM. CDR3 in DNA: TGTGCCAGCAGGGAGATTTCGGACAGGGTCGCTGCCGAGCAGTACTTC. Its translation: CASREISDRVAAEQYF. Using reference TRBV28 and TRBJ2-7 for the parts outside the CDR3, the full variable domain is DVKVTQSSRYLVKRTGEKVFLECVQDMDHENMFWYRQDPGLGLRLIYFSYDVKMKEKGDIPEGYSVSREKKERFSLILESASTNQTSMYLCASREISDRVAAEQYFGPGTRLTVT.

This clone was seen a few times. The V gene is TRBV28, the J gene TRBJ1-1; D uncertain. CDR1 is MDHEN, CDR2 SYDVKM, per germline. The V end lost 4 bases, the J end lost 1 base, and 4 bases lay between the germline ends. The CDR3 has 12 residues. The CDR3 DNA follows: TGTGCCAGCAGTTCGGGGAACACTGAAGCTTTCTTT. As protein: CASSSGNTEAFF.

V is TRBV6-5 and J is TRBJ1-1; weak D call: TRBD1 (6 bases). In germline, CDR1 is MNHEY, CDR2 SVGAGI. V dropped 0 bases and J dropped 3 bases, with 11 bases sitting between them. The CDR3 has 15 amino acids. The CDR3 coding sequence is TGTGCCAGCAGTTACTCGCCGACAGGTGACACTGAAGCTTTCTTT. This codes for CASSYSPTGDTEAFF.

On this clone: This CDR3 is also generated by other DNA sequences in the sample. V is TRBV9 and J is TRBJ1-3; D unresolved. V lost 4 bases, J lost 0 bases, and 8 bases lay in between. The CDR3 totals 14 residues. Per germline, CDR1 SGDLS and CDR2 YYNGEE. As DNA, the CDR3 is TGTGCCAGCAGCCGGTCCGGCTCTGGAAACACCATATATTTT. Translated, it gives CASSRSGSGNTIYF.

V usage is TRBV12-5 and J usage is TRBJ2-7; possible D gene TRBD1, 6 bases. Germline CDR1 is LGHNT and CDR2 is FRNRAP. CDR3 length: 21 residues. The V end lost 2 bases, the J end lost 3 bases, and 32 bases lay between the germline ends. The CDR3 reads CASGLHLHCLEPGQRNYEQYF. The DNA of the CDR3 is TGTGCTAGTGGTTTGCACCTGCATTGCTTAGAACCGGGACAAAGAAACTACGAGCAGTACTTC.